Listed below are T cell receptor beta chains from one sample, sequenced in a study of T cell repertoires in cytomegalovirus infection. These receptors have no known antigen. From the reads, TCRdb called clonotypes with MiXCR, one entry per CDR3 protein. The table lists some 900,000 distinct CDR3 sequences, about 31% of them singletons. The input for sequencing was cultured CD8+ T cells from PBMCs, taken from culture after CMV antigen stimulation. These receptors all stem from a human donor in good health (CMV status not recorded). Some clones in this sample may be carry-over from other donors' samples. Both conserved end residues are part of each CDR3.

j_call: TRBJ1-1
v_call: TRBV7-3
cdr3_aa: CASSLRSDGVNTEAFF

j_call: TRBJ2-7
v_call: TRBV6-1
cdr3_aa: CASSSSTGGRIYEQYF

j_call: TRBJ1-3
v_call: TRBV6-1
cdr3_aa: CASSPLQSVFGNTIYF

j_call: TRBJ2-5
v_call: TRBV12-3/TRBV12-4
cdr3_aa: CASSLSTRIQETQYF

j_call: TRBJ2-7
v_call: TRBV7-2
cdr3_aa: CASSPLERGDYEQYF

j_call: TRBJ2-3
v_call: TRBV9
cdr3_aa: CASSGRGDWPSWNTDTQYF

j_call: TRBJ1-1
v_call: TRBV7-9
cdr3_aa: CASSLAKGNTEAFF

j_call: TRBJ2-2
v_call: TRBV7-2
cdr3_aa: CASSLGGQPAAGELFF

j_call: TRBJ1-1
v_call: TRBV6-1
cdr3_aa: CASSGTQDRGRNTEAFF

j_call: TRBJ1-5
v_call: TRBV20-1
cdr3_aa: CSAREIGTHSNQPQHF

j_call: TRBJ2-3
v_call: TRBV5-4
cdr3_aa: CASSHPGVAGGTDTQYF

j_call: TRBJ1-2
v_call: TRBV4-1
cdr3_aa: CASSPRQAGDGYTF

j_call: TRBJ2-1
v_call: TRBV20-1
cdr3_aa: CSATGTGIIRTYNEQFF

j_call: TRBJ2-1
v_call: TRBV27
cdr3_aa: CASSRKGYSYNVQFF

j_call: TRBJ2-2
v_call: TRBV7-8
cdr3_aa: CASSPRTGRTGELFF

j_call: TRBJ2-3
v_call: TRBV4-1
cdr3_aa: CASSLGSAQYF

j_call: TRBJ1-2
v_call: TRBV5-1
cdr3_aa: CASSWTDQNYGYTF

j_call: TRBJ2-1
v_call: TRBV6-1
cdr3_aa: CASSDQAGLAGDEQFF

j_call: TRBJ1-1
v_call: TRBV12-5
cdr3_aa: CASGFHPGQGNGEAFF

j_call: TRBJ1-2
v_call: TRBV7-6
cdr3_aa: CASSFVGTQGYTF

j_call: TRBJ1-5
v_call: TRBV12-3/TRBV12-4
cdr3_aa: CASTLGSQPQHF

j_call: TRBJ1-2
v_call: TRBV7-2
cdr3_aa: CASSPRGGPSNYGYTF

j_call: TRBJ1-1
v_call: TRBV12-3/TRBV12-4
cdr3_aa: CASSLNIGGTEAFF

j_call: TRBJ1-2
v_call: TRBV25-1
cdr3_aa: CASSGRGGTYYGYTF

j_call: TRBJ1-1
v_call: TRBV12-3/TRBV12-4
cdr3_aa: CASSLGTSGASEAFF

j_call: TRBJ2-5
v_call: TRBV27
cdr3_aa: CASRPRVYQETQYF

j_call: TRBJ1-5
v_call: TRBV18
cdr3_aa: CASSPTRTDRLYQPQHF

j_call: TRBJ2-1
v_call: TRBV6-5
cdr3_aa: CASSYSPGGWDEQFF

j_call: TRBJ1-4
v_call: TRBV6-5
cdr3_aa: CASSYRGGATNEKLFF

j_call: TRBJ2-1
v_call: TRBV4-1
cdr3_aa: CASSQERYTEQFF

j_call: TRBJ1-6
v_call: TRBV5-4
cdr3_aa: CASTPEGGSPLHF

j_call: TRBJ1-1
v_call: TRBV10-3
cdr3_aa: CAIRGGQGAFF

j_call: TRBJ1-1
v_call: TRBV4-1
cdr3_aa: CASSQDQGRTMNTEAFF

j_call: TRBJ2-5
v_call: TRBV13
cdr3_aa: CASSLALGPTSQYF

j_call: TRBJ2-7
v_call: TRBV7-8
cdr3_aa: CASSLGVAYEQYF

j_call: TRBJ1-2
v_call: TRBV7-6
cdr3_aa: CASRPPTGLRGYTF

j_call: TRBJ2-5
v_call: TRBV7-2
cdr3_aa: CASSLASSGGVRKTQYF